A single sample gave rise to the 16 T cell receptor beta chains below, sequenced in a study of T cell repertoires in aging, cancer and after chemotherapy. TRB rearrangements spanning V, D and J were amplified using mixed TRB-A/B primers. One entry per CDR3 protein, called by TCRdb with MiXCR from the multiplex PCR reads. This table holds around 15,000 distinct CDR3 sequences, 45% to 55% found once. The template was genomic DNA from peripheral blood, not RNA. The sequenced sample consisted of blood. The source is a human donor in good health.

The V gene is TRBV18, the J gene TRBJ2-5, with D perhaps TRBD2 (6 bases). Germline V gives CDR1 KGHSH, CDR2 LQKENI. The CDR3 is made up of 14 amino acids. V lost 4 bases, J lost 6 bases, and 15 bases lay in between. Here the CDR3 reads CASSQGGGMKTQYF. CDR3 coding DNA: TGTGCCAGCTCACAGGGCGGAGGGATGAAGACCCAGTACTTC.

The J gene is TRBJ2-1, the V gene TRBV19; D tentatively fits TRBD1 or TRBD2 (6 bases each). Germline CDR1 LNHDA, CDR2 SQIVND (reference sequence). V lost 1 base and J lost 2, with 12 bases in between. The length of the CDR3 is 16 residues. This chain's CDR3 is CASSIGGAGTYNEQFF. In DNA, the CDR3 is TGTGCCAGTAGTATAGGGGGGGCAGGGACCTACAATGAGCAGTTCTTC.

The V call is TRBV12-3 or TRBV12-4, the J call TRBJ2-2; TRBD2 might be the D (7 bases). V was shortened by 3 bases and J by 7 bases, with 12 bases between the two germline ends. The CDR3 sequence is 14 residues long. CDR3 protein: CASSLGGAIGELFF. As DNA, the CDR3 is TGTGCCAGCAGTTTGGGGGGGGCTATCGGGGAGCTGTTTTTT.

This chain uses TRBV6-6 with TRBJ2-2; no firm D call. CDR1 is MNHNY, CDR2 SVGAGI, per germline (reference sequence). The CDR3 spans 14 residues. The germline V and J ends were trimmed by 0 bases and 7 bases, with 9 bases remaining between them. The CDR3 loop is CASSYSSFVGELFF. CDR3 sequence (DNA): TGTGCCAGCAGTTACTCGAGTTTCGTCGGGGAGCTGTTTTTT.

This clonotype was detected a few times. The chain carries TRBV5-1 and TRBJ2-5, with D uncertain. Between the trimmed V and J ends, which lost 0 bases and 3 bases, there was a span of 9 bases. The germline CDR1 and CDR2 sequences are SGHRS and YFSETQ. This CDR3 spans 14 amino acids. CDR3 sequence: CASSLGAAKETQYF. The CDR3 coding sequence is TGCGCCAGCAGCTTGGGGGCGGCAAAAGAGACCCAGTACTTC. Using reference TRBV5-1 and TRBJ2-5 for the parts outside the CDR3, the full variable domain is KAGVTQTPRYLIKTRGQQVTLSCSPISGHRSVSWYQQTPGQGLQFLFEYFSETQRNKGNFPGRFSGRQFSNSRSEMNVSTLELGDSALYLCASSLGAAKETQYFGPGTRLLVL.

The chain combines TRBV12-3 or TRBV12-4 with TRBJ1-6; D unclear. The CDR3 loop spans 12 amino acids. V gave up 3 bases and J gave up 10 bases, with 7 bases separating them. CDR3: CASSFGNSPLHF. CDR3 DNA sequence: TGTGCCAGCAGTTTTGGTAACTCACCCCTCCACTTT.

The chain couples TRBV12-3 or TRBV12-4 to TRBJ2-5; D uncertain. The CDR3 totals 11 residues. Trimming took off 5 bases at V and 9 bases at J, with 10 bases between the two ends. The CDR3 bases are TGTGCCAGCAGTACTACCGAGGCCCAGTACTTC. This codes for CASSTTEAQYF.

The CDR3 nucleotides read TGTGCCATCAGTGAGGGTCTCGGGGGCCGGCTGTTTTTT. Translating gives CAISEGLGGRLFF. The chain is built from TRBV10-3 and TRBJ1-4, with D possibly TRBD1 on 6 matching bases. Trimming took off 2 bases at V and 14 bases at J, with 15 bases between the two ends. From germline, CDR1 is ENHRY and CDR2 SYGVKD. This CDR3 comprises 13 residues.

CDR3 sequence: CASSSETSPYEQYF. CDR3 in DNA: TGTGCCAGCAGTTCTGAGACTTCACCCTACGAGCAGTACTTC. The rearrangement links TRBV27 to TRBJ2-7; D gene ambiguous. Germline assignment: CDR1 MNHEY and CDR2 SMNVEV (reference sequence). The CDR3 spans 14 residues. V was trimmed by 4 bases and J by 2 bases, leaving 12 bases between them.

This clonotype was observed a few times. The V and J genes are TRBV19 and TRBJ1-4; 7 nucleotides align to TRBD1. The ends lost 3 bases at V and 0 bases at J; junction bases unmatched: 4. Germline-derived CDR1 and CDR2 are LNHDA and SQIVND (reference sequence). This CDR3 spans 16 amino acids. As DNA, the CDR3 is TGTGCCAGTAGTATTGGGGACAGTCCAACTAATGAAAAACTGTTTTTT. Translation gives CASSIGDSPTNEKLFF. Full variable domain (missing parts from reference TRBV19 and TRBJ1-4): DGGITQSPKYLFRKEGQNVTLSCEQNLNHDAMYWYRQDPGQGLRLIYYSQIVNDFQKGDIAEGYSVSREKKESFPLTVTSAQKNPTAFYLCASSIGDSPTNEKLFFGSGTQLSVL.

CDR3 in DNA: TGTGCCTGGAGTGTACGGGGAGAGACCCAGTACTTC. Its protein is CAWSVRGETQYF. The rearrangement joins TRBV30 to TRBJ2-5; possible D gene TRBD2, 5 bases. This CDR3 has 12 amino acids. Trimming shortened V by 0 bases and J by 4 bases, and 6 bases separated the two germline ends. In germline, CDR1 is GTSNPN, CDR2 SVGIG (reference sequence).

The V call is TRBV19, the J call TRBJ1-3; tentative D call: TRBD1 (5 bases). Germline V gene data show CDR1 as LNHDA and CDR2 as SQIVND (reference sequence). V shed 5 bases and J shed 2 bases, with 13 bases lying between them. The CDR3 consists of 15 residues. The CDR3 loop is CASSLRWGAGNTIYF. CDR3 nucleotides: TGTGCCAGTAGTCTGAGATGGGGGGCTGGAAACACCATATATTTT.

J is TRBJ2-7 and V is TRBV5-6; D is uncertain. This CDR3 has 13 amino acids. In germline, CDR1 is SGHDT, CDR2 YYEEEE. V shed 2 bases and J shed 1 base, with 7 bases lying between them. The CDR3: CASSFGYSYEQYF. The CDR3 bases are TGTGCCAGCAGCTTTGGGTATTCCTACGAGCAGTACTTC. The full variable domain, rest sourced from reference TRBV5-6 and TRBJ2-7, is DAGVTQSPTHLIKTRGQQVTLRCSPKSGHDTVSWYQQALGQGPQFIFQYYEEEERQRGNFPDRFSGHQFPNYSSELNVNALLLGDSALYLCASSFGYSYEQYFGPGTRLTVT.

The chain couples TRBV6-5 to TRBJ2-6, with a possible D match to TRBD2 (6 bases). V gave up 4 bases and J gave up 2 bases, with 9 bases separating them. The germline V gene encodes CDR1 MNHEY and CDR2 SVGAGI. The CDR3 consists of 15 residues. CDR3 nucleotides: TGTGCCAGCAGTTCCGGAGGGGCTGGGGCCAACGTCCTGACTTTC. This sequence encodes CASSSGGAGANVLTF.

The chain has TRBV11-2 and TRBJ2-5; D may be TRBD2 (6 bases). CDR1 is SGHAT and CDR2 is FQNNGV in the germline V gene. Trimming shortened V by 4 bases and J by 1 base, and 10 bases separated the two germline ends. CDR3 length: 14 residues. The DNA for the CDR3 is TGTGCCAGCAGCTGGGGCGGGGCCCAAGAGACCCAGTACTTC. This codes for CASSWGGAQETQYF.

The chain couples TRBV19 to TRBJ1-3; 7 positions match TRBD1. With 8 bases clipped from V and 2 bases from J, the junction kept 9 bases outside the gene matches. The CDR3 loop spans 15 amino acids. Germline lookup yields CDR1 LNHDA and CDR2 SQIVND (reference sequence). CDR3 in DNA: TGTGCCAGTGATTCCACCGGGACAGCTGGAAACACCATATATTTT. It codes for CASDSTGTAGNTIYF.